This TCR beta chain derives from a study of cytomegalovirus exposure and HLA in healthy donors. Whole-study context: Earlier, 150 million to 200 million T cells were analyzed, and 117 million unique TCR beta sequences were found among them. Regarding the study as a whole: Using the classifier, cytomegalovirus status was reportedly diagnosed with high specificity and sensitivity. The likely origin of a cluster of highly shared sequence variants was a sequencing artifact. A few chains linked to CMV were shown in vitro to be specific for CMV antigens.

This clone was seen more than once but under ten times. Its antigen is not identified. V shed 5 bases and J shed 10 bases, with 15 bases lying between them. The CDR3 is 14 residues long. The germline V gene has CDR1 SNHLY and CDR2 FYNNEI. Use of 60 Vbeta and 13 Jbeta primers characterized the PCR. TCRdb's copy holds only in-frame clones and misses some; the assay was immunoSEQ multiplex PCR. The table records about 130,000 clones, more than 8% of them present only once. This chain joins TRBV2 and TRBJ1-6, with a weak D call TRBD1 (5 bases). The material sequenced was PBMCs. This TCR derives from a man aged 40-49 years in good health and CMV-seronegative. The CDR3 here is CASSSGTGLSPLHF. In DNA form, the CDR3 reads TGTGCCAGCAGTTCCGGGACTGGCCTATCACCCCTCCACTTT.